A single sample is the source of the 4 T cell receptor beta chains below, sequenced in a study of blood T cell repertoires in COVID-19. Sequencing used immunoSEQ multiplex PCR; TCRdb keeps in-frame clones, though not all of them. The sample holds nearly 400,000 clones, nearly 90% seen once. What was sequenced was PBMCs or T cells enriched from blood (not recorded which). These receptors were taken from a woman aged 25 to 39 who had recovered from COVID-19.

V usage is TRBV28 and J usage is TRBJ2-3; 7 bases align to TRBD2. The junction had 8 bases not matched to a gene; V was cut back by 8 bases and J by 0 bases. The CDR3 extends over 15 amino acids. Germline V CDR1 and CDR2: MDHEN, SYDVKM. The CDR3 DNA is TGTGCCAGCGCTAGCGGTGGGTTTAGCACAGATACGCAGTATTTT. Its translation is CASASGGFSTDTQYF.

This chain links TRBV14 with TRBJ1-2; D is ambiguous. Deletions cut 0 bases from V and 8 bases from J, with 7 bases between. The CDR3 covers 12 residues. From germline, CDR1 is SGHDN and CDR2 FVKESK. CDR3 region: CASSQDPFGYTF. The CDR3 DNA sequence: TGTGCCAGCAGCCAAGATCCCTTCGGCTACACCTTC.

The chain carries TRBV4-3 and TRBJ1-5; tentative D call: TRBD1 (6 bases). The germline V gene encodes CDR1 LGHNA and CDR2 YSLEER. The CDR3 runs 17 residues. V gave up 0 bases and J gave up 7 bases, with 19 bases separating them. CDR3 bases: TGCGCCAGCAGCCAAGATCTCACAGGGCTTTCGGGACAGCCCCAGCATTTT. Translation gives CASSQDLTGLSGQPQHF.

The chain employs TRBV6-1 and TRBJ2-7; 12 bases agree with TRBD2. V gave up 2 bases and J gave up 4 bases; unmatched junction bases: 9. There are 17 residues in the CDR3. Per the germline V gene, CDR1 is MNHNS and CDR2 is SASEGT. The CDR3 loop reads CASSEWLAGGPSYEQYF. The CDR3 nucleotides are TGTGCCAGCAGTGAATGGCTAGCGGGGGGGCCGAGTTACGAGCAGTACTTC.